Listed below are T cell receptor beta chains from one sample, sequenced in a study of T cells in Graves' hyperthyroidism and ophthalmopathy. TCRdb recomputed calls from the multiplex PCR reads with MiXCR, one row per CDR3 protein. The table lists approximately 630,000 distinct CDR3 sequences, about 17% of them singletons. The source material was blood. Receptors originate from a woman younger than 45 with Graves' hyperthyroidism. The CDR3 runs from the conserved cysteine through the conserved F or W. A D gene is named only where the DNA matches it firmly. Where a row states a size, it is once, few, many or the class of an expanded clone; other rows omit it.

j_gene,d_gene,abundance,v_gene,CDR3aa,CDR3nt
TRBJ2-1,.,.,TRBV7-2,CAATGTRYNEQFF,TGTGCCGCCACGGGAACCCGCTACAATGAGCAGTTCTTC
TRBJ2-5,TRBD1,few,TRBV18,CASSSHPGQQETQYF,TGTGCCAGCTCTAGTCATCCGGGACAGCAAGAGACCCAGTACTTC
TRBJ1-5,.,many,TRBV28,CAGGRAFRSNQPQHF,TGTGCCGGGGGACGGGCCTTTAGGAGCAATCAGCCCCAGCATTTT
TRBJ1-6,.,few,TRBV5-1,CASSPAPSYNSPLHF,TGCGCCAGCAGCCCGGCACCCTCCTATAATTCACCCCTCCACTTT
TRBJ2-7,TRBD2,few,TRBV5-1,CASSLTSSGRIYEQYF,TGCGCCAGCAGCTTAACGTCCAGCGGGAGGATCTACGAGCAGTACTTC
TRBJ1-1,.,many,TRBV14,CASSQEWAGTLNTEAFF,TGTGCCAGCAGCCAAGAGTGGGCAGGGACACTTAACACTGAAGCTTTCTTT
TRBJ1-1,.,many,TRBV12-3/TRBV12-4,CASSLSGRNTEAFF,TGTGCCAGCAGTTTATCGGGACGGAACACTGAAGCTTTCTTT
TRBJ1-5,.,few,TRBV12-5,CASALRDQPQHF,TGTGCTAGTGCTTTAAGAGATCAGCCCCAGCATTTT
TRBJ2-6,.,.,TRBV30,CAWDAGFGSGANVLTF,TGTGCCTGGGACGCAGGTTTTGGCTCTGGGGCCAACGTCCTGACTTTC
TRBJ2-3,TRBD2,.,TRBV7-9,CASSFSLAGGADTQYF,TGTGCCAGCAGCTTCTCTCTAGCGGGAGGCGCAGATACGCAGTATTTT
TRBJ1-4,.,.,TRBV18,CASSAMRANEKLFF,TGTGCCAGCTCAGCCATGAGGGCTAATGAAAAACTGTTTTTT
TRBJ2-1,.,many,TRBV18,CASSPQRASSYNEQFF,TGTGCCAGCTCACCACAGCGTGCTAGCTCCTACAATGAGCAGTTCTTC
TRBJ1-5,.,.,TRBV11-2,CASSLESWEPQHF,TGTGCCAGCAGCTTAGAGAGCTGGGAGCCCCAGCATTTT
TRBJ1-1,.,.,TRBV9,CASSPNGRENEAFF,TGTGCCAGCAGCCCCAATGGCAGGGAGAATGAAGCTTTCTTT
TRBJ2-7,.,many,TRBV6-2/TRBV6-3,CASGITSYEQYF,TGTGCCTCGGGTATCACCTCCTACGAGCAGTACTTC
TRBJ2-7,.,many,TRBV12-3/TRBV12-4,CASAQGGTITYEQYF,TGTGCCAGCGCCCAGGGGGGGACAATTACCTACGAGCAGTACTTC
TRBJ2-1,TRBD2,few,TRBV7-2,CASRSGTSGRREQFF,TGTGCCAGCAGATCCGGGACTAGCGGGAGACGTGAGCAGTTCTTC
TRBJ2-7,.,many,TRBV6-6,CASSYSTVSSYEQYF,TGTGCCAGCAGTTACTCGACAGTCAGCTCCTACGAGCAGTACTTC
TRBJ2-7,TRBD2,many,TRBV12-3/TRBV12-4,CASSGAGAVYEQYF,TGTGCCAGCAGTGGAGCGGGAGCCGTCTACGAGCAGTACTTC
TRBJ1-2,.,many,TRBV28,CASSTVGLAYGYTF,TGTGCCAGCAGTACCGTGGGACTTGCCTATGGCTACACCTTC
TRBJ2-1,TRBD1,few,TRBV9,CASSTFLRGNNEQFF,TGTGCCAGCAGCACCTTTCTCAGGGGGAACAATGAGCAGTTCTTC
TRBJ2-7,TRBD1,.,TRBV13,CASSFRDRASYEQYF,TGTGCCAGCAGCTTCCGGGACAGGGCCTCCTACGAGCAGTACTTC
TRBJ2-7,.,once,TRBV10-3,CAISNTGTHEQYF,TGTGCCATCAGTAACACAGGGACCCACGAGCAGTACTTC
TRBJ1-1,TRBD1,many,TRBV11-2,CASSLWEGATEAFF,TGTGCCAGCAGCTTATGGGAGGGGGCGACTGAAGCTTTCTTT
TRBJ2-3,TRBD2,many,TRBV13,CASSGGAGVSDTQYF,TGTGCCAGCAGCGGGGGAGCGGGAGTGTCAGATACGCAGTATTTT
TRBJ1-3,.,.,TRBV19,CASNPTGTSGNTIYF,TGTGCCAGTAACCCTACCGGGACCTCTGGAAACACCATATATTTT
TRBJ2-4,.,.,TRBV20-1,CSASEWAGSLAKNIQYF,TGCAGTGCTAGTGAATGGGCGGGCTCACTAGCCAAAAACATTCAGTACTTC
TRBJ1-2,.,few,TRBV24-1,CATSDPRRGNNYGYTF,TGTGCCACCAGTGATCCTCGGCGAGGGAATAACTATGGCTACACCTTC
TRBJ2-3,TRBD2,many,TRBV27,CASSGLAGGEDTQYF,TGTGCCAGCAGCGGACTAGCGGGAGGGGAGGATACGCAGTATTTT
TRBJ1-4,.,many,TRBV30,CAWSVRVEKLFF,TGTGCCTGGAGTGTAAGGGTGGAAAAACTGTTTTTT
TRBJ2-3,.,many,TRBV28,CASSLKDQQDGLGTDTQYF,TGTGCCAGCAGTTTGAAGGACCAGCAAGACGGACTTGGCACAGATACGCAGTATTTT
TRBJ2-1,.,many,TRBV20-1,CSARDRHNEQFF,TGCAGTGCTAGAGATCGGCACAATGAGCAGTTCTTC
TRBJ2-7,TRBD2,few,TRBV12-5,CASGRSGRVGEQYF,TGTGCTAGTGGTCGGAGCGGGAGGGTAGGAGAGCAGTACTTC
TRBJ2-7,TRBD1,few,TRBV27,CASSKTGPSYEQYF,TGTGCCAGCAGTAAGACAGGGCCCTCCTACGAGCAGTACTTC
TRBJ2-3,.,many,TRBV4-3,CASSQDPSFGGTDTQYF,TGCGCCAGCAGCCAAGATCCGAGCTTTGGTGGCACAGATACGCAGTATTTT
TRBJ2-2,.,.,TRBV11-3,CASSLGGAHDTGELFF,TGTGCCAGCAGCTTAGGGGGGGCTCATGACACCGGGGAGCTGTTTTTT
TRBJ2-5,TRBD1,many,TRBV20-1,CSAPGQGVETQYF,TGCAGTGCCCCGGGACAGGGAGTAGAGACCCAGTACTTC
TRBJ2-5,.,many,TRBV28,CASSLSGGAKTQYF,TGTGCCAGCAGTTTATCTGGGGGCGCGAAGACCCAGTACTTC
TRBJ1-3,.,.,TRBV9,CASSPRGFGNTIYF,TGTGCCAGCAGCCCCCGGGGTTTCGGAAACACCATATATTTT
TRBJ2-1,.,once,TRBV19,CASSMGVIYNEQFF,TGTGCCAGTAGTATGGGGGTCATCTACAATGAGCAGTTCTTC
TRBJ2-5,TRBD2,many,TRBV27,CASSLSSGMAKETQYF,TGTGCCAGCAGTTTATCTAGCGGGATGGCGAAAGAGACCCAGTACTTC
TRBJ2-2,.,few,TRBV30,CAWSNRVGELFF,TGTGCCTGGAGTAACAGGGTCGGGGAGCTGTTTTTT
TRBJ2-5,TRBD2,many,TRBV20-1,CSARDWTSGNKETQYF,TGCAGTGCTAGAGATTGGACTAGCGGGAACAAGGAGACCCAGTACTTC
TRBJ2-2,TRBD2,.,TRBV5-6,CASSLERGYTGELFF,TGTGCCAGCAGCTTGGAGCGGGGGTATACCGGGGAGCTGTTTTTT
TRBJ1-2,TRBD1,few,TRBV20-1,CSAPGTAYGYTF,TGCAGTGCTCCCGGGACAGCCTATGGCTACACCTTC
TRBJ2-7,.,many,TRBV11-2,CASSLHKYTYEQYF,TGTGCCAGCAGCTTACACAAGTATACCTACGAGCAGTACTTC
TRBJ2-1,TRBD1,.,TRBV7-9,CASSLTGPAGNEQFF,TGTGCCAGCAGCTTGACAGGGCCCGCGGGCAATGAGCAGTTCTTC
TRBJ2-1,.,few,TRBV5-1,CASRLVAGSNNEQFF,TGCGCCAGCAGGCTGGTGGCGGGGTCCAACAATGAGCAGTTCTTC
TRBJ2-1,TRBD2,.,TRBV24-1,CATSDATSGGGDEQFF,TGTGCCACCAGTGATGCGACTAGCGGGGGGGGGGATGAGCAGTTCTTC